This TCR beta chain is drawn from a study of PD-L1 blockade in urothelial cancer. The CDR3 spans 13 residues. CDR1 and CDR2 from the germline V gene are SGHRS and YFSETQ. V shed 5 bases and J shed 4 bases, with 12 bases lying between them. Clones were sequenced by immunoSEQ multiplex PCR, and TCRdb holds only the in-frame ones, with some missing. This repertoire shows 95,000 or so clones, roughly 87% found once; its top ten account for about 2%. This clone has only a few counts. Time point reported: pretreatment peripheral blood. The specimen was PBMCs, collected around atezolizumab (anti-PD-L1) treatment. The TCR originated in a man aged 55 to 70 with urothelial cancer. This chain joins TRBV5-1 and TRBJ1-1; D uncertain. CDR3 loop: CASSELLGTEAFF. As DNA, the CDR3 is TGCGCCAGCAGTGAGTTGCTCGGCACTGAAGCTTTCTTT.